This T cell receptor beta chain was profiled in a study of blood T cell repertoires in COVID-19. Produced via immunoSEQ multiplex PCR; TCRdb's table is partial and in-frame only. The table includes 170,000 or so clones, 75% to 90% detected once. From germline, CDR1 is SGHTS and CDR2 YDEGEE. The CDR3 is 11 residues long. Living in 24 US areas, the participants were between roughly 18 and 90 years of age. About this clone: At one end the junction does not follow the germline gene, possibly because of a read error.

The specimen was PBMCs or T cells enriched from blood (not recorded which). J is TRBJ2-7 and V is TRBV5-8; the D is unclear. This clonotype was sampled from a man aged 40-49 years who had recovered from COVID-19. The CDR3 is CASSLGRRMDF. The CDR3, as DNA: TGTGCCAGCAGCTTGGGCCGGCGGATGGACTTC.